The sequence of this TCR beta chain was determined in a study of blood T cell repertoires in COVID-19. Study information: Samples representing acute and convalescent COVID-19 were sourced from the United States, Italy and Spain. PBMCs, B-cell-depleted T cells, or T cells provided the cDNA or gDNA that made up the material.

In the original analysis: Reference gene primer amplification gave estimated nucleated cell counts. TCRdb's table, derived via immunoSEQ multiplex PCR, lists solely in-frame clones and lacks some. Clone size and V and J calls were adopted from that table, with D and trimming inferred from the DNA. Of some 97,000 clones listed, less than 95% are singletons. In germline, CDR1 is ENHRY, CDR2 SYGVKD. This CDR3 has 13 amino acids. Between the trimmed V and J ends, which lost 9 bases and 12 bases, there was a span of 20 bases. The clonotype originates from a middle-aged man with acute or convalescent COVID-19. This rearrangement joins TRBV10-3 to TRBJ1-4; D is undetermined. Sequencing was done on a sample of peripheral blood. The CDR3 DNA reads as TGTGCCATTGGACGGTCGCGGGATGAGGAACTGTTTTTT. Translating gives CAIGRSRDEELFF.